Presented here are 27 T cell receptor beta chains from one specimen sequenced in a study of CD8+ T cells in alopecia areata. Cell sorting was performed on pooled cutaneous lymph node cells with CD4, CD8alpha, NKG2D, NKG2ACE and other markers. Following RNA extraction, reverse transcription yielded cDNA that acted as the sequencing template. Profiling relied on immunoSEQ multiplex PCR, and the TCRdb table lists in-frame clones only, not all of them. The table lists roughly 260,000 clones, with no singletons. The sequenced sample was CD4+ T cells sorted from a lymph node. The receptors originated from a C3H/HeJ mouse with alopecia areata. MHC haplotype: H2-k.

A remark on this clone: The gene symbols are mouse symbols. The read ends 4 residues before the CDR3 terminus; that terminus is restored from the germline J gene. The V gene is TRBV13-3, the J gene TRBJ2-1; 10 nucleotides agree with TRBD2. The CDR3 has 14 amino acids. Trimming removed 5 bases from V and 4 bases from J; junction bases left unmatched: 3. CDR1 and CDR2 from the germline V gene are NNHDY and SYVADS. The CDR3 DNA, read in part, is TGTGCCAGCAGGGGGACTGGGGTGTATGCT. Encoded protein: CASRGTGVYA. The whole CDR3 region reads CASRGTGVYAEQFF.

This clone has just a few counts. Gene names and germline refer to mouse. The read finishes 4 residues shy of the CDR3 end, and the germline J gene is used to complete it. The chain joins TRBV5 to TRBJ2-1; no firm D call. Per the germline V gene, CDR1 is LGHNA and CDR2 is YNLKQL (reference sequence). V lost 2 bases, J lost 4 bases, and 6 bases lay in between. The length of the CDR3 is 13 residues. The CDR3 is CASSQNPYAEQFF. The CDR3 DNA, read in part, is TGTGCCAGCAGCCAAAATCCATATGCT.

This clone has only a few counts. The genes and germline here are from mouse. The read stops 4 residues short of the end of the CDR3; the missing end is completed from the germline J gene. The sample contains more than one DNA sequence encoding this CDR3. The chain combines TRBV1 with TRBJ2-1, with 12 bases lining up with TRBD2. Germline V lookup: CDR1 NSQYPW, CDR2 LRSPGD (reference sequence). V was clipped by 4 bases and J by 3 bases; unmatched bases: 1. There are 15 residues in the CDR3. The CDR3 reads CTCSGDWGVYAEQFF. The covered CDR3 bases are TGCACCTGCAGTGGGGACTGGGGGGTCTATGCT.

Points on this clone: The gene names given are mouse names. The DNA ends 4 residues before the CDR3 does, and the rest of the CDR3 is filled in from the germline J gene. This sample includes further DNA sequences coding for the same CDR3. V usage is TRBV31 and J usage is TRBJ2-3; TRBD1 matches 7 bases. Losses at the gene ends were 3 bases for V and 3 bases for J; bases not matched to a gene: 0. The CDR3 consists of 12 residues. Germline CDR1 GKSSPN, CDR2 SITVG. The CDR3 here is CAWRQGAETLYF. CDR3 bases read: TGTGCCTGGAGACAGGGGGCAGAA.

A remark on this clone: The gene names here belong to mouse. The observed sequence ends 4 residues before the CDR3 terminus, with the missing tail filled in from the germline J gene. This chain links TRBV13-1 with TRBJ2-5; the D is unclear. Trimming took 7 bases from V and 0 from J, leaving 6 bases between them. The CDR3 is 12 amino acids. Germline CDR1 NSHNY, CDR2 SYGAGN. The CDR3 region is CASATNQDTQYF. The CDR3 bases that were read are TGTGCCAGCGCGACTAACCAAGAC.

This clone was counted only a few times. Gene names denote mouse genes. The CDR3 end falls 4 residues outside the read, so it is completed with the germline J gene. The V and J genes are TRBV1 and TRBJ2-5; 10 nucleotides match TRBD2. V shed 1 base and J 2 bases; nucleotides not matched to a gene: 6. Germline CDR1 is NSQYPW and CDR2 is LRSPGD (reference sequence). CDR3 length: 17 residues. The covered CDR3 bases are TGCACCTGCAGTGCAGGTGGACTGGGGGAGACCCAAGAC. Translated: CTCSAGGLGETQD. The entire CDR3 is CTCSAGGLGETQDTQYF.

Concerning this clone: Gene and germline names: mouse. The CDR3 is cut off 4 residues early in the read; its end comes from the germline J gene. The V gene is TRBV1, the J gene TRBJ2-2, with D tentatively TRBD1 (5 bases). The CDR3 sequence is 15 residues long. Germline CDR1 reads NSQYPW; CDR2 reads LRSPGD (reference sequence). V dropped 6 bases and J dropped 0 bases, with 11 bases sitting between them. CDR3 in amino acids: CTCRDTGPNTGQLYF. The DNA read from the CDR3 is TGCACCTGCAGAGATACAGGACCAAACACCGGG.

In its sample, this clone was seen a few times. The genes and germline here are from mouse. The covered CDR3 bases are TGTGCCAGCAGCCAAGATCGCGGGGACAAGAACACA. Its protein is CASSQDRGDKNT. The entire CDR3 reads CASSQDRGDKNTEVFF. The gene calls are TRBV5 and TRBJ1-1, with D perhaps matching TRBD1 (6 bases). The DNA ends 4 residues before the CDR3 does, and the rest of the CDR3 is filled in from the germline J gene. Trimming left V 0 bases short and J 0 bases short, with 11 bases between. CDR1 and CDR2 from the germline V gene are LGHNA and YNLKQL (reference sequence). The CDR3 runs to 16 residues.

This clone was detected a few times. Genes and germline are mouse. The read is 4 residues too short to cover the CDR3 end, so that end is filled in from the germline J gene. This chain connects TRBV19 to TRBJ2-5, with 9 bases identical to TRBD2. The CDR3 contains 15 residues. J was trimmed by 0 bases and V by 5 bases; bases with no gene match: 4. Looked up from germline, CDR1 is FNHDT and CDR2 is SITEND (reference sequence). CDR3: CASSNWGDNQDTQYF. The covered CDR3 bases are TGTGCCAGCAGCAACTGGGGGGATAACCAAGAC.

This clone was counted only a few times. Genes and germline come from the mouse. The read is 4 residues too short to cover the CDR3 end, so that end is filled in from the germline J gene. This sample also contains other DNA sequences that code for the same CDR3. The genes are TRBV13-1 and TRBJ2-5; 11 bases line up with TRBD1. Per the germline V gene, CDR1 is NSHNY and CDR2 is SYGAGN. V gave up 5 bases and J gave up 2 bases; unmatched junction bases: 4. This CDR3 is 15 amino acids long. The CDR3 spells CASSSGTGGQDTQYF. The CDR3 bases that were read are TGTGCCAGCAGCTCCGGGACAGGGGGCCAAGAC.

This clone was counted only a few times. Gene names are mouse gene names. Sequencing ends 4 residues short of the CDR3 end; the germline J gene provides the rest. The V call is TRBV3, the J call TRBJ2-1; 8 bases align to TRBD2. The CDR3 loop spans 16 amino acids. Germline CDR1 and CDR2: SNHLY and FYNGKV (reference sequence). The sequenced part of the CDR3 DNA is TGTGCCAGCAGCTTAGAAGAAGGGGGGGCGGAGGCT. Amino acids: CASSLEEGGAEA. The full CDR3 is CASSLEEGGAEAEQFF.

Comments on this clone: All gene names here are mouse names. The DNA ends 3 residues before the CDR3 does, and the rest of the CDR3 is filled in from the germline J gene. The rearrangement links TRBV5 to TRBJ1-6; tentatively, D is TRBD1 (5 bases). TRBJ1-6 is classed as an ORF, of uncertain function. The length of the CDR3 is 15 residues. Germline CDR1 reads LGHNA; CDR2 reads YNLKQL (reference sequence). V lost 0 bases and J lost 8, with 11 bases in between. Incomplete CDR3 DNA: TGTGCCAGCAGCCAAGATCCCAGGGTGGATTCGCCC. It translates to CASSQDPRVDSP. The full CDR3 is CASSQDPRVDSPLYF.

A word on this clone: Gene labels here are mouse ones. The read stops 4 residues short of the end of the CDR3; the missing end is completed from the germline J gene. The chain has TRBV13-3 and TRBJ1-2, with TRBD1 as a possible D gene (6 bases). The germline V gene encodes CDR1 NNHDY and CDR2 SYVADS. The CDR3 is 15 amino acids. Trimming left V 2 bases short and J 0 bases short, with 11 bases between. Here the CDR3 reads CASSEGGTTNSDYTF. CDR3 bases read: TGTGCCAGCAGTGAGGGGGGGACAACAAACTCC.

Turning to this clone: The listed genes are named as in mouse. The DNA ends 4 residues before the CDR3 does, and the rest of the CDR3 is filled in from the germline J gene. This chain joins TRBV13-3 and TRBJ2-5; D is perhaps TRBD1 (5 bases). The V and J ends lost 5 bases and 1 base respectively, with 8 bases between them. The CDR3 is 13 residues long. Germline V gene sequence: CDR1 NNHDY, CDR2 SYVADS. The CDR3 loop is CASRGGDQDTQYF. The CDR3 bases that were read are TGTGCCAGCAGAGGAGGGGACCAAGAC.

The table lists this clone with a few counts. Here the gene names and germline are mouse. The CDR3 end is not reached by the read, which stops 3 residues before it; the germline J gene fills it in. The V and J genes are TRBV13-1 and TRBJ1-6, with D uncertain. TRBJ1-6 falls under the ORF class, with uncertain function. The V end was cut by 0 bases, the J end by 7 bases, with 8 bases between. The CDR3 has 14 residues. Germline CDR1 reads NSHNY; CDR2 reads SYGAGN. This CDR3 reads CASSDASRNSPLYF. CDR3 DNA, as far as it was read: TGTGCCAGCAGTGATGCATCCAGGAATTCGCCC.

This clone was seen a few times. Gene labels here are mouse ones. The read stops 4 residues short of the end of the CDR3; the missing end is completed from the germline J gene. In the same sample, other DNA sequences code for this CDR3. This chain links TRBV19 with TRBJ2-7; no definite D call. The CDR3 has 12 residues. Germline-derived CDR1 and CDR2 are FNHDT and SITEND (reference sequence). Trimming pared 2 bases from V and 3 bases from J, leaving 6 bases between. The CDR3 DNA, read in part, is TGTGCCAGCAGTATTCGTGGCTAT. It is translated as CASSIRGY. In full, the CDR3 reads CASSIRGYEQYF.

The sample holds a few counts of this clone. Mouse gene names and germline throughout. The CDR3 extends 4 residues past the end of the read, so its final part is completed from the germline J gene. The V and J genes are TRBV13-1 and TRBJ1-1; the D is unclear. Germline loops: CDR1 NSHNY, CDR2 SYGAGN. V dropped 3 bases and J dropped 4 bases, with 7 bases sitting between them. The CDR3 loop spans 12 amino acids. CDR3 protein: CASSATSTEVFF. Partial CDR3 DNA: TGTGCCAGCAGTGCGACAAGCACA.

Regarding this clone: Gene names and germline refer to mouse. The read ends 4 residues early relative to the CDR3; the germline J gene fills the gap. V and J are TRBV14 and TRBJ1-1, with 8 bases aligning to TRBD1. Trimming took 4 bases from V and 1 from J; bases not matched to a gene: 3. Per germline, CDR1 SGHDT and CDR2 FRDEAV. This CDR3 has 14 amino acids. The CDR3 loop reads CASSTGTGNTEVFF. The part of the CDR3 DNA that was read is TGTGCCAGCAGTACGGGGACAGGAAACACA.

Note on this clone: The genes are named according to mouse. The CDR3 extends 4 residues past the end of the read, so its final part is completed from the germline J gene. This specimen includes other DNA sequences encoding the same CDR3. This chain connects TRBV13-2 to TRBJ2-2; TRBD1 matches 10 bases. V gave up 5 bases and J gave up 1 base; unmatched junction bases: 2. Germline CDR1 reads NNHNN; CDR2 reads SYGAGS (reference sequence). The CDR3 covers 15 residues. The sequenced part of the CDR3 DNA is TGTGCCAGCGGGGACAGGGGGAGAAACACCGGG. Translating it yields CASGDRGRNTG. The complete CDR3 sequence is CASGDRGRNTGQLYF.

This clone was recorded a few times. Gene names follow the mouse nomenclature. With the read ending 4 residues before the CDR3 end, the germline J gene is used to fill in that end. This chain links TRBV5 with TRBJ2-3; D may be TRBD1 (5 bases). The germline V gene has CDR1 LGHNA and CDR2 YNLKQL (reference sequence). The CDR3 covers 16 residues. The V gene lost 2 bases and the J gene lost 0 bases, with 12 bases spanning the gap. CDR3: CASSQRRTLSAETLYF. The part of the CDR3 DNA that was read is TGTGCCAGCAGCCAACGCCGGACACTTAGTGCAGAA.

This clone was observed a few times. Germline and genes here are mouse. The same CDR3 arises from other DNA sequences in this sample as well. The covered CDR3 bases are TGCACCTGCAGTGCAGCGGGGGGAGAT. This encodes CTCSAAGGD. The CDR3, in full, reads CTCSAAGGDEQYF. The rearrangement joins TRBV1 to TRBJ2-7; D is possibly TRBD2 (6 bases). With the read ending 4 residues before the CDR3 end, the germline J gene is used to fill in that end. Germline V CDR1 and CDR2: NSQYPW, LRSPGD (reference sequence). This CDR3 contains 13 residues. The complete variable domain, with remaining parts taken from reference TRBV1 and TRBJ2-7, reads VTLLEQNPRWRLVPRGQAVNLRCILKNSQYPWMSWYQQDLQKQLQWLFTLRSPGDKEVKSLPGADYLATRVTDTELRLQVANMSQGRTLYCTCSAAGGDEQYFGPGTRLTVL.

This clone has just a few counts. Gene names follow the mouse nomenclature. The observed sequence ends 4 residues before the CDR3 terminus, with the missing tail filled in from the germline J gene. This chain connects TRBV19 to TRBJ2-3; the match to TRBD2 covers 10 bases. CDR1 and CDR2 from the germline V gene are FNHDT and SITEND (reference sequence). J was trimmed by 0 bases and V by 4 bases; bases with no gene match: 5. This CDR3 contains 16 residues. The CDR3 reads CASSPDWGVSAETLYF. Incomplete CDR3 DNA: TGTGCCAGCAGTCCCGACTGGGGGGTTAGTGCAGAA.

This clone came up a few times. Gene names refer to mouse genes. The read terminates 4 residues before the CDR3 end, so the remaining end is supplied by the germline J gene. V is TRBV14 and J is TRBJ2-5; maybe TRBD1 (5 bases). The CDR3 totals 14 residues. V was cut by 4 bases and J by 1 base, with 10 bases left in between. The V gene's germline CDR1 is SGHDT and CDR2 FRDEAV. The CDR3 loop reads CASSPDSYQDTQYF. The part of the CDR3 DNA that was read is TGTGCCAGCAGTCCCGACAGCTACCAAGAC.

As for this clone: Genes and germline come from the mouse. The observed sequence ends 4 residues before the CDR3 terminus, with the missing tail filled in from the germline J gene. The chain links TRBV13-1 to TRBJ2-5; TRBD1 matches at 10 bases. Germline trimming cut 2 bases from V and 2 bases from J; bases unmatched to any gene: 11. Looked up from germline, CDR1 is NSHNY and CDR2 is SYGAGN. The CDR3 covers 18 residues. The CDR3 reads CASSEVTGGWGAQDTQYF. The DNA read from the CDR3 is TGTGCCAGCAGTGAGGTGACAGGGGGCTGGGGGGCCCAAGAC.

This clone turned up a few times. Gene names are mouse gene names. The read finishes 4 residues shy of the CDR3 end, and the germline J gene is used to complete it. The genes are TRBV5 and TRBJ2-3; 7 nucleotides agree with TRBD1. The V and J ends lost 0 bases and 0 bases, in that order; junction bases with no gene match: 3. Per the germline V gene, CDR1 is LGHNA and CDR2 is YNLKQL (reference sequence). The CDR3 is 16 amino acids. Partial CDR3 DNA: TGTGCCAGCAGCCAAGACGGGACAGAAAGTGCAGAA. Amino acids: CASSQDGTESAE. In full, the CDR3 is CASSQDGTESAETLYF.

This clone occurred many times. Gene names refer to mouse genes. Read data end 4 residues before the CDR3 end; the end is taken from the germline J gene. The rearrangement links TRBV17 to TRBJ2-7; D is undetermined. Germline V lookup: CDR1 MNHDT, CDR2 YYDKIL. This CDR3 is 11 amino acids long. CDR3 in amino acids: CAMGGNYEQYF. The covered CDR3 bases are TGTGCTATGGGTGGCAATTAT.

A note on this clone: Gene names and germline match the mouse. CDR3 residues: CTCSEGTEVFF. The sequenced part of the CDR3 DNA is TGCACCTGCAGTGAAGGGACA. The chain links TRBV1 to TRBJ1-1; D is unresolved. The sequenced fragment ends 4 residues before the CDR3 boundary, so the rest is inferred from the germline J gene. Germline loops: CDR1 NSQYPW, CDR2 LRSPGD (reference sequence). The CDR3 contains 11 residues.